Sequencing of this T cell receptor (beta chain) was carried out in a study of blood T cell repertoires in COVID-19 (dated by TCRdb to the early 2020s). At the level of the whole study: The collaborator samples originated in the United States, Italy and Spain and spanned the acute and convalescent phases of COVID-19. The prospective study material was composed of cDNA or gDNA derived from T cells, B-cell-depleted T cells, or PBMCs. The dataset comprised deeply sampled blood TCRbeta repertoires from subjects exposed to, actively infected with, or recovered from COVID-19. The repertoires were released in a freely available public database meant as a resource for research on the immune response to SARS-CoV-2. The samples were drawn from the first 160 participants of the ongoing ImmuneRACE study and from 950 to 1,500 subjects provided by 6 global collaborators. Sample metadata almost always included a de-identified subject ID, COVID-19 status, age in years and sex. Where available, HLA class I and class II types were obtained from metadata supplied by the sample provider rather than from assay-based typing. Broader findings and caveats from the paper: Clinical and demographic metadata were provided uncurated, with the amount varying by source and participant.

A word on this clone: The antigen this receptor binds is unknown. No base quality information exists; no much larger clone differs at one position.

TCRbeta CDR3 regions were amplified from genomic DNA using the immunoSEQ Assay, a bias-controlled multiplex PCR. As for how the authors treated the data: Within the assay, amplification of reference gene primers was used to estimate how many nucleated cells each sample contained. To quantify the absolute abundance of each unique TCRbeta CDR3 rearrangement, sequence reads were collapsed and filtered. Productive Simpson clonality was computed per sample as the square root of Simpson's diversity index over productive rearrangements. TCRdb took this table from immuneACCESS and kept in-frame rearrangements with V and J called. Such tables lack part of the clones; where checked against another copy, unresolved V genes explain under half of the gap, and the rest is unexplained. V and J calls plus clone size are reproduced from that table; the DNA served to infer D and trimming. Counted in this sample were roughly 230,000 clones; around 87% of them appeared once. Clones ranked in the top ten supply around 2.3% of the sample.

In Seattle, one collaborating source enrolled patients while the infection was active and tracked those patients longitudinally over the course of disease. Collaborating institutions collected whole blood in K2EDTA tubes following their own protocols. Collaborator samples were shipped for TCRbeta analysis as frozen whole blood, isolated PBMCs, or DNA extracted from either sample type. The sample taken for sequencing was peripheral blood. This receptor was identified in a woman aged 55 to 70 with COVID-19, enrolled during active disease.

The CDR3 in this case is CASHRRTGKEKLFF. The sequenced DNA is TGTGCCAGTCATCGCCGGACAGGGAAAGAAAAACTGTTTTTT. This chain is built from TRBV19 and TRBJ1-4, with TRBD1 matching 8 junction bases. The CDR3 holds 14 amino acids from the cysteine to the phenylalanine. Only the CDR3 DNA is retained, 42 bases long and in frame from the first base. The germline V gene (reference sequence) supplies CDR1 LNHDA and CDR2 SQIVND. Unmatched junction bases come to 10, with V trimmed by 8 bases and J by 8 bases.